Listed below are T cell receptor beta chains from one sample, sequenced in a study of patients and donors after allogeneic stem cell transplantation. In TCRdb, the RT-PCR reads were re-called with MiXCR into one record per CDR3 protein. Here the sample spans 200,000 to 250,000 distinct CDR3 sequences, 12% to 15% being singletons. The sequenced material came from blood, either unsorted or a sorted T cell fraction (not recorded which). Receptors were obtained from a human donor who was either an allogeneic HSCT recipient or a stem cell or donor lymphocyte infusion donor (not recorded which). It is not recorded whose cells these are; they may come from a transplant donor. Each CDR3 is given with its conserved first and last residue. D genes are given only for firm matches. Size values are once, few and many counts, or a class for expanded clones, and some rows have none.

V	D	J	size	DNA	CDR3
TRBV5-1	.	TRBJ2-1	few	TGCGCCAGCAGCTTGGGGGGGAATTCTGAGCAGTTCTTC	CASSLGGNSEQFF
TRBV24-1	.	TRBJ2-1	.	TGTGCCACCAGTGCTTGGCCCTACAATGAGCAGTTCTTC	CATSAWPYNEQFF
TRBV5-1	.	TRBJ1-4	.	TGCGCCAGCAGCTCGGCAGGGAGACGCGAAAAACTGTTTTTT	CASSSAGRREKLFF
TRBV5-6	TRBD2	TRBJ2-5	many	TGTGCCAGCAGCAAAGTTGCGGGGGGGCAAGAGACCCAGTACTTC	CASSKVAGGQETQYF
TRBV30	TRBD1	TRBJ1-2	.	TGTGCCTGGAGGGCAGGGGGCTATGGCTACACCTTC	CAWRAGGYGYTF
TRBV20-1	TRBD2	TRBJ2-7	few	TGCAGTGCTAGGAAAGCGGGAATATTGTACGAGCAGTACTTC	CSARKAGILYEQYF
TRBV5-1	.	TRBJ2-7	.	TGCGCCAGCAGCGGGGGGACGGGTCCTGTGAACGAGCAGTACTTC	CASSGGTGPVNEQYF
TRBV5-6	.	TRBJ1-2	.	TGTGCCAGCAGCCCTCCTAATAACTATGGCTACACCTTC	CASSPPNNYGYTF
TRBV14	.	TRBJ2-5	few	TGTGCCAGCAGCCCTGTTCTAGCTTGGGAGACCCAGTACTTC	CASSPVLAWETQYF
TRBV4-1	.	TRBJ2-7	many	TGCGCCAGCGGAGGGGGCTCCCACGAGCAGTACTTC	CASGGGSHEQYF
TRBV11-2	.	TRBJ2-6	many	TGTGCCAGCAGCCTCAGCTCTGGGGCCAACGTCCTGACTTTC	CASSLSSGANVLTF
TRBV10-3	TRBD2	TRBJ2-4	.	TGTGCCACCTACGGGACTAGCGGGCTAATACTAGCCAAAAACATTCAGTACTTC	CATYGTSGLILAKNIQYF
TRBV4-2	TRBD2	TRBJ2-2	.	TGTGCCAGCAGCCAGGAGCAAATGACTAGCGGGGGCCTGAGGACCGGGGAGCTGTTTTTT	CASSQEQMTSGGLRTGELFF
TRBV12-3/TRBV12-4	TRBD2	TRBJ2-1	many	TGTGCCAGCAGGATCGGGAGGCCCAATGAGCAGTTCTTC	CASRIGRPNEQFF
TRBV5-1	.	TRBJ2-7	many	TGCGCCAGCAGCTCTAGTACCAACAGAAACGAGCAGTACTTC	CASSSSTNRNEQYF
TRBV12-3/TRBV12-4	.	TRBJ1-6	many	TGTGCCAGCTGGATTGGGGCGCATAATTCACCCCTCCACTTT	CASWIGAHNSPLHF
TRBV20-1	TRBD2	TRBJ2-2	many	TGCAGTGCTAGAGATGGGGGTAGCGGGAGGTCGAACACCGGGGAGCTGTTTTTT	CSARDGGSGRSNTGELFF
TRBV7-2	TRBD2	TRBJ2-1	.	TGTGCCAGCAGCTTAGTGGCTAGCGGGAGCTACAATGAGCAGTTCTTC	CASSLVASGSYNEQFF
TRBV20-1	.	TRBJ1-4	.	TGCAGTGCTAGTTTATACCTGGGGGGCGAAAAACTGTTTTTT	CSASLYLGGEKLFF
TRBV19	.	TRBJ1-1	few	TGTGCCAGTAGTATGTACTGGAACACTGAAGCTTTCTTT	CASSMYWNTEAFF
TRBV20-1	.	TRBJ2-5	.	TGCAGTGCTAGAGATTCTTCGAGCGGCCAAGAGACCCAGTACTTC	CSARDSSSGQETQYF
TRBV14	TRBD1	TRBJ2-7	once	TGTGCCAGCAGCCAAATGATGGGACAGGCCTACGAGCAGTACTTC	CASSQMMGQAYEQYF
TRBV5-1	.	TRBJ1-3	.	TGCGCCAGCAGCCAGGCTACAGATCGGACCTCTGGAAACACCATATATTTT	CASSQATDRTSGNTIYF
TRBV5-1	TRBD1	TRBJ1-6	.	TGCGCCAGCAGGGGACAGGGGGATAATTCACCCCTCCACTTT	CASRGQGDNSPLHF
TRBV19	.	TRBJ2-1	few	TGTGCCAGTCGCTATCGGCAAGGAGATGAGCAGTTCTTC	CASRYRQGDEQFF
TRBV3-1	.	TRBJ2-6	few	TGTGCCAGCAGCGCCGGGACGTCCTCTTCTGGGGCCAACGTCCTGACTTTC	CASSAGTSSSGANVLTF
TRBV6-1	.	TRBJ1-3	.	TGTGCCAGCAGTCACAGGGTTCCCTCTGGAAACACCATATATTTT	CASSHRVPSGNTIYF
TRBV4-2	TRBD2	TRBJ2-7	many	TGTGCCAGCAGCCAAGAACGGTCCGGGACTAGCGGGTTCGCCTACGAGCAGTACTTC	CASSQERSGTSGFAYEQYF
TRBV6-1	.	TRBJ1-5	few	TGTGCCAGCAGTGGGACGCGCAACGGGAATCAGCCCCAGCATTTT	CASSGTRNGNQPQHF
TRBV7-9	.	TRBJ2-3	few	TGTGCCAGCAGCGCCACACGAGGGCCGAATACGCAGTATTTT	CASSATRGPNTQYF
TRBV7-2	TRBD2	TRBJ2-3	many	TGTGCCAGCAGCGTACTAGCGGGGAGCACAGATACGCAGTATTTT	CASSVLAGSTDTQYF
TRBV12-3/TRBV12-4	.	TRBJ1-2	.	TGTGCCAGCAGTTTAGATCCCTCGACAGTGCCCTATGGCTACACCTTC	CASSLDPSTVPYGYTF
TRBV20-1	.	TRBJ1-2	.	TGCAGTGCTAGAGCCGGCGCTGGGGGTGGCTATGGCTACACCTTC	CSARAGAGGGYGYTF
TRBV14	.	TRBJ1-1	.	TGTGCCAGCAGCACCCGGGCGTACACTGAAGCTTTCTTT	CASSTRAYTEAFF
TRBV20-1	.	TRBJ1-5	few	TGCAGTGCTACAAAAAGCAATCAGCCCCAGCATTTT	CSATKSNQPQHF
TRBV7-9	TRBD1	TRBJ2-5	.	TGTGCCAGCAGCCGACAGGGGGGTTCCTCAGAGACCCAGTGCTTC	CASSRQGGSSETQCF
TRBV6-1	.	TRBJ1-6	.	TGTGCCAGCCTTGCCAGGGCTAGCTCCTATAATTCACCCCTCCACTTT	CASLARASSYNSPLHF
TRBV6-4	.	TRBJ1-6	.	TGTGCCAGCAGGACCACGGGGGCGGGTAATTCACCCCTCCACTTT	CASRTTGAGNSPLHF
TRBV7-2	.	TRBJ2-2	many	TGTGCCAGCAGCTTAGAACGGTGGAACACCGGGGAGCTGTTTTTT	CASSLERWNTGELFF
TRBV20-1	.	TRBJ2-1	.	TGCAGTGCTAGCCCAACCAGGGATGAGCAGTTCTTC	CSASPTRDEQFF
TRBV2	.	TRBJ2-6	.	TGTGCCAGCAGTTGGGGAGCTGGGGCCAACGTCCTGACTTTC	CASSWGAGANVLTF
TRBV6-5	.	TRBJ2-5	many	TGTGCCAGCAGTTACTCGGAAGGGTCGGAGACCCAGTACTTC	CASSYSEGSETQYF
TRBV21-1	.	TRBJ2-3	.	TGTGCCAGCATCAAGGCTAGCGGCACAGATACGCAGTATTTT	CASIKASGTDTQYF
TRBV9	.	TRBJ2-5	few	TGTGCCAGCAGCCCCCGACTAGAGCAGGGGACCCAGTACTTC	CASSPRLEQGTQYF